The present T cell receptor beta chain was sequenced within a study of cytomegalovirus exposure and HLA in healthy donors. It was with 60 Vbeta and 13 Jbeta primers that the PCR ran. TCRdb's table, derived via immunoSEQ multiplex PCR, lists solely in-frame clones and lacks some. The table lists around 80,000 clones, 78% of them singletons. This CDR3 is built from 15 residues. Germline V lookup: CDR1 KGHSH, CDR2 LQKENI. Trimming stripped 1 base from V and 3 bases from J, with 12 bases between. The sequence came from a man younger than 30 in good health and CMV-seropositive. Specimen: PBMCs. This rearrangement joins TRBV18 to TRBJ1-1; D gene uncertain. The CDR3 reads CASSPLPSEDTEAFF. CDR3 DNA sequence: TGTGCCAGCTCACCACTCCCGTCAGAGGACACTGAAGCTTTCTTT.